The 10 T cell receptor beta chains in this list originate from one sample, sequenced in a study of graft-versus-host responses after intestinal transplantation. This table comes from immunoSEQ multiplex PCR, and its TCRdb copy is limited to in-frame clones, with some not included. The repertoire holds roughly 9,000 clones, with over 25% as singletons. The sequenced sample was alloreactive CD4+ T cells from a mixed lymphocyte reaction culture, obtained before intestinal transplant. Sample subset: CFSE-low proliferating T cells sorted from roughly 6-day pre-transplant mixed lymphocyte reaction (GvH or HvG direction). Receptor source: a human patient who received an intestinal transplant.

The chain combines TRBV10-1 with TRBJ2-3, with D tentatively TRBD2 (6 bases). This CDR3 contains 17 residues. Germline lookup yields CDR1 WNHNN and CDR2 SYGVQD (reference sequence). V was trimmed by 5 bases and J by 0 bases, leaving 18 bases between them. In nucleotides, the CDR3 is TGCGCCAGCAGTACCTACGGGGAGGCGACTAGCACAGATACGCAGTATTTT. Its translation: CASSTYGEATSTDTQYF.

Judged by abundance, this clone is medium-sized (0.01 to 0.1%). The rearrangement joins TRBV29-1 to TRBJ2-1; a possible D gene is TRBD1 (5 bases). The CDR3 totals 14 residues. CDR1 SQVTM and CDR2 ANQGSEA come from the germline V gene. Trimming pared 4 bases from V and 3 bases from J, leaving 13 bases between. The CDR3 DNA sequence: TGCAGCGTTGTGGGCCAGGGCCTCTACAATGAGCAGTTCTTC. Protein: CSVVGQGLYNEQFF.

The genes are TRBV6-6 and TRBJ2-2, with TRBD2 as a possible D gene (6 bases). The CDR3 has 13 amino acids. The V gene lost 6 bases and the J gene lost 6 bases, with 11 bases spanning the gap. CDR1 and CDR2 from the germline V gene are MNHNY and SVGAGI (reference sequence). The CDR3 nucleotides read TGTGCCAGCAGCAAACTAGCACCCGGGGAGCTGTTTTTT. This encodes CASSKLAPGELFF.

The rearrangement links TRBV28 to TRBJ1-5, with D maybe TRBD1 (6 bases). The CDR3 totals 14 residues. Trimming stripped 5 bases from V and 7 bases from J, with 15 bases between. CDR1 MDHEN and CDR2 SYDVKM come from the germline V gene. Here the CDR3 DNA reads TGTGCCAGCAGTCTCCACAGGGATGGGCAGCCCCAGCATTTT. Its protein product is CASSLHRDGQPQHF.

This clone was seen a handful of times. V and J are TRBV7-2 and TRBJ1-1; no firm D call. Per the germline V gene, CDR1 is SGHTA and CDR2 is FQGNSA. V was pared by 10 bases and J by 5 bases, with 20 bases between. This CDR3 is built from 14 residues. This CDR3 is CATKYGVGWTEAFF. As DNA, the CDR3 is TGTGCCACCAAATACGGGGTTGGATGGACTGAAGCTTTCTTT.

CDR3 sequence: CASSLRLAGGETQYF. CDR3 DNA: TGCGCCAGCAGCTTGCGCCTAGCGGGAGGAGAGACCCAGTACTTC. This rearrangement joins TRBV5-1 to TRBJ2-5, with 11 positions matching TRBD2. The CDR3 runs to 15 residues. After removal of 1 base from V and 4 bases from J, the junction contained 3 bases not matched to a gene. Germline V gene lookup returns CDR1 SGHRS and CDR2 YFSETQ.

V and J are TRBV5-1 and TRBJ2-3, with 8 bases that match TRBD2. The CDR3 contains 14 residues. CDR1 and CDR2 from the germline V gene are SGHRS and YFSETQ. Germline trimming cut 4 bases from V and 0 bases from J; bases unmatched to any gene: 1. CDR3 loop: CASSRGGSTDTQYF. The CDR3 nucleotides are TGCGCCAGCAGCCGGGGGGGGAGCACAGATACGCAGTATTTT.

This rearrangement joins TRBV9 to TRBJ2-5; 7 nucleotides line up with TRBD1. V lost 3 bases and J lost 7; bases outside the gene matches: 12. Germline V gene lookup returns CDR1 SGDLS and CDR2 YYNGEE. The CDR3 is made up of 15 amino acids. The CDR3 sequence is CASSAHRQGLGTQYF. The CDR3 DNA reads as TGTGCCAGCAGCGCTCACAGACAGGGATTGGGGACCCAGTACTTC.

This clone has just a few counts. V is TRBV5-4 and J is TRBJ2-3, with D possibly being TRBD1 (5 bases). The CDR3 consists of 14 residues. Germline CDR1 SGHNT, CDR2 YYREEE (reference sequence). V lost 0 bases and J 1 base, leaving 6 bases between the germline ends. DNA of the CDR3: TGTGCCAGCAGCTTGGAAGGGGGCACAGATACGCAGTATTTT. It translates to CASSLEGGTDTQYF.

This clone is medium-sized by share. The chain has TRBV6-6 and TRBJ1-3, with D perhaps matching TRBD1 (6 bases). CDR1 is MNHNY and CDR2 is SVGAGI in the germline V gene (reference sequence). This CDR3 has 15 residues. V was clipped by 0 bases and J by 2 bases, with 8 bases between them. CDR3 residues: CASSYSGQPGNTIYF. The CDR3 DNA follows: TGTGCCAGCAGTTACTCGGGACAACCTGGAAACACCATATATTTT.